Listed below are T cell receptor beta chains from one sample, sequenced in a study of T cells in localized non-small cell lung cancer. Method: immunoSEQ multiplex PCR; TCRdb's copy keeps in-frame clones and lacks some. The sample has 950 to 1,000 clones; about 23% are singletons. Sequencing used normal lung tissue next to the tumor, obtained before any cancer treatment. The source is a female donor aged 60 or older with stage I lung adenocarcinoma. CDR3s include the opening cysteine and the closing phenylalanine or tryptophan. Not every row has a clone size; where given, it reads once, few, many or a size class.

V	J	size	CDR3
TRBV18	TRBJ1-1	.	CASSPRTDEAFF
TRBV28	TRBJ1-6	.	CAASGEGYNSPLHF
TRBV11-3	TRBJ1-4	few	CASSLGQHNEKLFF
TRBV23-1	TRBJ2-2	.	CASSLWEAGELFF
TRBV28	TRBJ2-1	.	CASSLPRGAGYEQFF
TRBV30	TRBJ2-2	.	CAWSGLAGNTGELFF
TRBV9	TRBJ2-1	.	CASSVAGGRYNEQFF
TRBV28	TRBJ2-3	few	CASSSPPASTDTQYF
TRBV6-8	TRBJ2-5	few	CASSYSPSGSETQYF
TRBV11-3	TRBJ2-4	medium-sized	CASSTPGQQKNIQYF
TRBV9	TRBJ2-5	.	CASSQMAGANPSRETQYF
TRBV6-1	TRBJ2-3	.	CASSEGAGVRDTQYF
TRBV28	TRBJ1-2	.	CASSGQGLGYTF
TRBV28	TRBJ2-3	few	CASSSSSGLGSSTDTQYF
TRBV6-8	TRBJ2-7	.	CASSYSSGGGSYEQYF
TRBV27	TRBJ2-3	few	CASSPSSTDTQYF
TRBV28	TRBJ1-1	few	CASSYRESEAFF
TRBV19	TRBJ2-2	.	CASSFRQGAIGELFF
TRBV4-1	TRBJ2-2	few	CASSPALAGGTELFF
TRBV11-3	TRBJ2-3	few	CASSFRLAGGTDTQYF
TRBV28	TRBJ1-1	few	CASSPLQGMNTEAFF
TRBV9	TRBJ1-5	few	CASSGGQGAQPQHF
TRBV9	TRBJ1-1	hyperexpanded	CASSVAGGPGTEAFF
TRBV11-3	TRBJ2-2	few	CASSSRDRDAGELFF
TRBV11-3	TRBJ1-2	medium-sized	CASSSGQANYGYTF
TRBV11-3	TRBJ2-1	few	CASSTGLAGNEQFF
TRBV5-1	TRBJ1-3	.	CASSFGLAGNTIYF
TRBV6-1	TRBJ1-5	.	CASSEASTWDRLNQPQHF
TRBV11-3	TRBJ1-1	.	CASSETREMAEAFF
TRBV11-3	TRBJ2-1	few	CASSETPLYNEQFF
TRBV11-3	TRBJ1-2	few	CASSPTWRDNGYTF
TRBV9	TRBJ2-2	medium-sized	CASSPGTGGAAGELFF
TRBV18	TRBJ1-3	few	CASSPDSGSGNTIYF
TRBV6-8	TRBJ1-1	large	CASGAGTVSHTEAFF
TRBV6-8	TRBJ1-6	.	CASRRDNGNSPLHF
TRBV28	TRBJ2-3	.	CASSAGTSGTQYF
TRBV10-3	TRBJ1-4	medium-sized	CAISEVRDLREKLFF